This T cell receptor (beta chain) appears in the sequencing data of a study of T cells in Graves' hyperthyroidism and ophthalmopathy. There were TCR beta CDR3 regions amplified from RNA transcripts. The TCR CDR3 first-round RT-PCR relied on the HTBI primer set. Each CDR3 protein gets one entry after TCRdb re-called the multiplex PCR reads with MiXCR. This sample carries around 800,000 distinct CDR3 sequences, over 35% of them seen once, and the ten largest clones take approximately 8.7%. V was cut by 6 bases and J by 7 bases, with 27 bases left in between. Germline CDR1 SEHNR, CDR2 FQNEAQ (reference sequence). The CDR3 totals 17 residues.

The specimen was blood. The chain links TRBV7-9 to TRBJ1-1; D ambiguous. This receptor was obtained from a young man with Graves' hyperthyroidism. The CDR3 nucleotides read TGTGCCAGCAGTAGTATAGTGGTTGGACCTCCCCACAGTGAAGCTTTCTTT. The encoded protein is CASSSIVVGPPHSEAFF.